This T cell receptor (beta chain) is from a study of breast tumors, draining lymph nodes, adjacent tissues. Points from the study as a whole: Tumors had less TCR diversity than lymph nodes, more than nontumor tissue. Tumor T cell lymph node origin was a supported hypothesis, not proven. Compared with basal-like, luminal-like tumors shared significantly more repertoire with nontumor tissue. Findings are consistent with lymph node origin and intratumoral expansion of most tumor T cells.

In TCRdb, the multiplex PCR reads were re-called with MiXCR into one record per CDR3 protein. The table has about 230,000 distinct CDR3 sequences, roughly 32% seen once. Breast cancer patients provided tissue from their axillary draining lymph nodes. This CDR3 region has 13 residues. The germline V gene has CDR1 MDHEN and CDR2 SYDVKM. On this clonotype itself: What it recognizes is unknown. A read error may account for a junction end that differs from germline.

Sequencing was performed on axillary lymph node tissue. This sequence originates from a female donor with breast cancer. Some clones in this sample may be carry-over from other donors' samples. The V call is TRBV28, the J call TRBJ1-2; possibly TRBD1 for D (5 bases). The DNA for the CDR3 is TGTGCCACTTCTGGGGGAAATTTCTATGACTACACCTTC. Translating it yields CATSGGNFYDYTF.